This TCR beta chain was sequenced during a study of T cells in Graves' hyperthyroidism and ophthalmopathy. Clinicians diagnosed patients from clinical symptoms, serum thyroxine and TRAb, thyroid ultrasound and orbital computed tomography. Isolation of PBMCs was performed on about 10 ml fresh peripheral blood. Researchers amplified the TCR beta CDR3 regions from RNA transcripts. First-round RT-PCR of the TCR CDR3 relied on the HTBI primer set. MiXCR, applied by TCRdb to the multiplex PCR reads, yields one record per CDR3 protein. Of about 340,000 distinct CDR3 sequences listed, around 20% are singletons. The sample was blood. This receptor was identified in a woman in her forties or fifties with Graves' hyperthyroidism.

Here the CDR3 reads CAIRDDRSTEAFF. The CDR3 nucleotides are TGTGCCATCAGAGATGACCGTAGCACTGAAGCTTTCTTT. The rearrangement uses TRBV10-3 and TRBJ1-1; D is unresolved. Trimming pared 6 bases from V and 4 bases from J, leaving 12 bases between. CDR3 length equals 13 residues. CDR1 ENHRY and CDR2 SYGVKD come from the germline V gene.